The present entry profiles one T cell receptor beta chain with its context. This clone was picked up one time. Its antigen is unknown. Nothing much larger sits one base from this clone, and base qualities are not available. Including cysteine and phenylalanine, the CDR3 has 17 amino acids. The DNA shown is the 51-base CDR3, in frame from base 1. From V the trimming removes 1 base and from J it removes 2 bases, while the gene matches leave 7 bases of the junction unaccounted for. Taken from the germline V gene (reference sequence), the CDR1 and CDR2 loops are LNHNV and YYDKDF. This specimen comes from a study of OX40 agonist ivuxolimab in advanced cancers. A note on the overall study: Ivuxolimab was a fully human IgG2 agonistic monoclonal antibody targeting the costimulatory receptor OX40 (CD134). Intravenous ivuxolimab was administered to patients every 2 weeks at six dose levels: 0.01, 0.1, 0.3, 1.5, 3 and 10 mg/kg. Of the roughly 51 patients in dose escalation, about 20 had hepatocellular carcinoma, some 15 had melanoma, 9 had renal cell carcinoma and 9 had head and neck cancer. A male proportion of around 81% and a mean age of approximately 58 years, ranging from roughly 23 to 80, were recorded for the dose-escalation cohort. Prior anti-PD-1, anti-PD-L1 or anti-CTLA-4 therapy was permitted, and 35% to 40% of dose-escalation patients had received checkpoint inhibitors. Partial responses were achieved by three dose-escalation patients, of whom one had hepatocellular carcinoma and two had cutaneous melanoma. Peripheral TCRbeta sequencing was intended to test whether TCR sequence diversity was altered and clonal T-cell expansion was caused by ivuxolimab. The monotherapy dose-escalation portion (N of about 49 patients) of the phase I ivuxolimab trial is reported in the paper. What the study reported, not specific to this receptor: At doses from 0.1 to 3.0 mg/kg, clonal expansion was seen in both CD4+ and CD8+ blood T cells between baseline and week 6. Partial responders in the 0.1-3.0 mg/kg groups had among the lowest normalized peripheral clonal expansion, especially among CD8+ T cells. The antigen specificity of the peripheral T cells that underwent clonal expansion was not determined. Low levels of normalized T-cell clonal expansion were also seen in some patients who did not respond. On average, CD8+ T cells showed more expanded clones than CD4+ T cells after ivuxolimab.

Genomic DNA was extracted from sorted cells for sequencing of the TCRbeta CDR3 region. The immunoSEQ Assay was used to sequence the TCRbeta CDR3 regions. TCRdb took over this immuneACCESS table, retaining in-frame rearrangements with V and J assigned. Such tables are incomplete; in checked studies, under half of the missing clones stem from an unresolved V gene, and the remainder is unexplained. This sample is represented by roughly 86,000 clones; about 86% of them were singletons. The top ten clonotypes cover 1.9% of the sample. The trial excluded patients who had a history of autoimmune disease or were on systemic immunosuppression. Peripheral blood for TCR sequencing was collected from all dose cohorts at baseline, on cycle 4 day 1, and on cycle 7 day 1. The samples were drawn from a first-in-human, open-label, multicenter phase I dose-escalation trial of ivuxolimab. Adults with locally advanced or metastatic melanoma, renal cell carcinoma, hepatocellular carcinoma or head and neck squamous cell carcinoma were enrolled in the trial. CD4+ and CD8+ T cells were sorted separately from peripheral blood before TCR sequencing.

Specimen: CD4+ or CD8+ T cells sorted from blood, collected in a trial of the OX40 agonist ivuxolimab. The sequence was obtained from an adult with an advanced solid tumor such as melanoma, head and neck, liver or kidney cancer. The V and J genes are TRBV15 and TRBJ2-5; TRBD2 matches 10 bases in the middle. The nucleotide sequence is given as TGTGCCACCAGCAGAGCCTCGGTAGCGGGGGGACAAGAGACCCAGTACTTC. Translated, it gives CATSRASVAGGQETQYF.